Reported below is one T cell receptor beta chain. Its antigen target is currently unknown. Within one base of it there is no much larger clone, and no base qualities were kept. This sample stems from a study of cytomegalovirus exposure and HLA in healthy donors (dated by TCRdb to 2015 to 2018). About the investigation overall: According to an earlier analysis of 587 of the donors, roughly 180 million T cells yielded some 120 million unique TCR beta sequences and around 300 Gb of sequence data. An early release covering just under 650 HLA-typed donors comprised about 310 gigabases of sequencing data and around 85 million unique TCR sequences. Of the 398 genotyped donors, approximately 80% fell in the genetic ancestry cluster associated with self-reported Caucasian donors. The study aimed to test whether cataloging public T cell receptors could reveal signatures of past pathogen exposure. Using immunosequencing, the study profiled T cell repertoires from roughly 650 subjects and related those repertoires to cytomegalovirus serostatus. Besides the first cohort of approximately 710 subjects, a separate validation cohort made up of some 110 different subjects was used. To predict cytomegalovirus infection status, the study brought together high-throughput TCR immunosequencing, statistical association of individual TCRs with disease status, and machine learning. In a later analysis, previously published TCR beta repertoires from several hundred donors were re-analyzed and high-resolution HLA genotyping was added so that TCR occurrence patterns could be studied. In the later analysis, no new phenotypic data were used to find candidate immune exposures; instead, reliance was placed on TCR beta sequences and their occurrence across donors. To decide whether each TCR beta V gene segment behaved as functional or pseudogenic, an earlier analysis of some 600 of the donors relied on high-throughput TCR beta sequencing. Alongside the repertoire data, information on donor age, sex, ethnicity and CMV serostatus was compiled. In a later genetic analysis, genome-wide SNP genotypes for about three fifths of the roughly 670 donors were used, and that subset was treated as a discovery cohort. All discovery cohort repertoires had been generated using a single sequencing platform. Both class I and class II loci were covered by HLA typing, at four-digit resolution. The number of typed donors differed by locus: roughly 629-630 for A, B, C, DRB1 and DQB1; 500 to 550 for DQA1; around 610 for DPA1; and about 450 for DPB1. Because of strong linkage in the cohort, five DR-DQ haplotypes were treated as single units for association and clustering. On average, about 200,000 unique TCR beta nucleotide sequences were sequenced per donor among several hundred genotyped donors of the cohort, with roughly 18% of those sequences being non-productive. Here is what the overall study found, with its caveats: A later analysis associated around 16,000 TCR beta sequences with specific HLA alleles at a false discovery rate of 0.05. The presence/absence analyses assumed that sequencing depth was roughly uniform across donors, and that assumption may not be true. In this cohort, only TCR beta chains were sequenced, and detectable features were limited by the absence of alpha or paired-chain data. Compared with equally common non-associated chains, HLA-associated TCR beta chains in a later analysis were more clonally expanded and had lower generation probabilities. In a later analysis, the rate of TCR association differed among HLA loci, with DRB1 alleles having the most associated TCRs and HLA-C alleles having the fewest. A later genetic analysis reported fewer N-insertions in productive TCRs among donors in an Asian-associated ancestry cluster than the roughly 650-donor mean. Because some donors lacked HLA typing at each locus, the association tests relied only on the typed subset. Because counts were too low, some 16 rarely observed V segments, including chromosome 9 orphons, were excluded from the earlier analysis of some 590 of the donors. When HLA alleles, especially DR and DQ, strongly co-occurred, attributing TCR associations to individual alleles was difficult. Some IMGT-functional V segments, including TRBV6-2 and TRBV6-3, could not be distinguished by the 87-base-pair reads and were therefore excluded. The authors suggested that the approach could potentially be generalized to other disease states and immunological phenotypes. Across donors, most TCR sequences were observed very rarely, whereas some public TCRs were present in many individuals. A few of the identified cytomegalovirus-associated TCR beta chains were confirmed in vitro to be specific for cytomegalovirus antigens. The only immune exposure information available for the cohort was CMV serostatus. In an earlier analysis of 587 of the donors, most TCR beta V segments were observed in productive rearrangements about 90% or about 30% of the time, broadly matching IMGT annotations. In a later analysis, most CMV-associated TCR beta chains were found to appear HLA-restricted, with HLA associations seemingly driven largely by CMV exposure. The classifier was reported to diagnose cytomegalovirus status with high specificity and sensitivity in both the original cohort and the validation cohort. In a later genetic analysis, a missense DCLRE1C variant was associated with V-gene and J-gene trimming of TCR beta chains, and the association was replicated in an independent cohort. In the study, about 150 TCR beta chains were listed as associated with cytomegalovirus. In a later analysis, several top co-occurrence clusters were reported to appear linked to parvovirus B19, influenza, CMV and Epstein-Barr virus. A cluster of highly shared sequence variants was judged likely to be a technical artifact of the sequencing pipeline. Correlated functional status among segregating V segments might be attributable to linkage disequilibrium, but an unknown experimental factor could not be ruled out. A further reported finding was that TCR beta sequences accurately predicted the HLA-A and HLA-B alleles for most subjects in the first cohort.

The library was made by the immunoSEQ multiplex PCR assay. For the multiplex PCR, a mixture combining 60 forward primers for TCR Vbeta segments and 13 reverse primers for TCR Jbeta segments was used. Amplification of the CDR3 region of rearranged TCR beta genes was performed with a multiplex PCR assay on genomic DNA. The Illumina HiSeq System was used to sequence the amplified TCR beta libraries as 87-base-pair reads. The original pipeline was this. A later analysis tallied roughly 78 million unique TCR beta chains across the 666 repertoires, and some 10 million of those chains were shared by two or more donors. A nearest-neighbor algorithm error-corrected the raw reads and collapsed the reads into unique sequences, merging closely related sequences to remove PCR and sequencing errors. CDR3 sequences were aligned to IMGT reference sequences to assign V, D and J gene segments. For a sequence to be retained, a match of at least six nucleotides to both a V gene segment and a J gene segment was required. Rearrangements were called productive when the CDR3 lacked stop codons and stayed in frame with V and J; all others were non-productive. Following IMGT convention, CDR3 was defined as the stretch from the second conserved V-encoded cysteine up to the conserved J-encoded phenylalanine. In an earlier analysis of more than 550 of the donors, sequences lacking an unambiguous match to a single V gene segment were excluded. In an earlier analysis of several hundred of the donors, V segments were called functional above 56.7% productive rearrangements and were called segregating when the between-donor standard deviation exceeded 5%. A statistical classification framework was built to diagnose cytomegalovirus status from the catalog of TCR beta chain sequences. In a later analysis, V and J genes were assigned by comparing TCR nucleotide sequences against IMGT/GENE-DB human TR gene sequences. A later analysis assigned CDR3 sequences and most-parsimonious VDJ recombination scenarios with the TCRdist pipeline. In a later analysis, each TCR beta chain was defined by its CDR3 amino acid sequence together with its V-gene family, and reads lacking a unique V-gene family were excluded. To address suspected cross-contamination and a sequencing artifact, a later analysis removed some 620 highly shared, low-generation-probability nucleotide sequences. In a later analysis, a clonal expansion index was calculated for each public chain from normalized within-repertoire ranks of inferred template counts. In a later analysis, generation probabilities were computed using a VDJ recombination model fitted to out-of-frame rearrangements, and the results were checked against IGoR. In a later analysis, TCR-TCR, TCR-HLA and TCR-CMV co-occurrence was scored with hypergeometric tests, and a repertoire-size bias correction was applied to TCR pairs. In a later analysis, false discovery rates were estimated by permuting HLA or CMV assignments 20 times. A later analysis grouped co-occurring TCRs with DBSCAN, adding TCRdist sequence similarity when clustering within HLA-allele-positive subsets. Repertoires with fewer than 30,000 or more than 120,000 public chains were left out of co-occurrence clustering, as were five repertoires with anomalous nucleotide sharing. TCRdb obtained this table from immuneACCESS and retained in-frame rearrangements with V and J assigned. These tables miss some clones; where compared with another copy, unresolved V genes account for less than half of the shortfall, and the remainder is unexplained. That table is the source of V, J and clone size, and D and trimming were worked out from the DNA. This sample has some 99,000 clones in its table, and about 74% of those were observed once. Under 2% of the sample rests with the top ten.

Per the germline V gene (reference sequence), MNHEY is the CDR1 and SMNVEV is the CDR2. Unmatched junction bases come to 12, with V trimmed by 6 bases and J by 5 bases. The CDR3 numbers 16 residues from cysteine through phenylalanine. Just CDR3 DNA is preserved here, 48 bases in frame from base 1. In total, 500 to 700 healthy bone marrow donors made up the cohort. All cohort members were sampled while nominally healthy, although unrecorded immune exposures were likely present. The donor was CMV seronegative and belonged to the group of 320 or so seronegative cohort members. Each donor provided a peripheral blood sample, and peripheral blood mononuclear cells were used for TCR beta sequencing. The Qiagen DNeasy Blood Extraction Kit was used to extract genomic DNA from the blood cell samples.

This receptor was taken from a male donor in good health and CMV-seronegative. Material for sequencing was PBMCs. Recombination connected TRBV27 to TRBJ1-5, with 8 central nucleotides matching TRBD1. The nucleotide sequence is given as TGTGCCAGCAGCCCGCTTTCTGACAGGGGAGATCAGCCCCAGCATTTT. Translated, it gives CASSPLSDRGDQPQHF.